This TCR beta chain was captured by sequencing in a study of cytomegalovirus exposure and HLA in healthy donors. PCR involved 60 Vbeta and 13 Jbeta primers. The data were produced by immunoSEQ multiplex PCR, yet TCRdb's version contains in-frame clones alone and is incomplete. In the table there are approximately 190,000 clones, roughly four fifths of which are singletons. The donors, nominally healthy at sampling, likely had unrecorded immune exposures. The CDR3 contains 13 residues. The germline V and J ends were trimmed by 2 bases and 6 bases, with 11 bases remaining between them. The germline V gene has CDR1 SGHTA and CDR2 FQGNSA.

The sequencing input was PBMCs. This rearrangement joins TRBV7-2 to TRBJ2-7, with TRBD2 as a possible D gene (7 bases). This clonotype was obtained from a woman under 30 in good health and CMV-seropositive. CDR3 region: CASSLRGAGEQYV. In DNA, the CDR3 is TGTGCCAGCAGCTTACGGGGGGCTGGCGAGCAGTACGTC.